This TCR beta chain was found in a study of T cells in Graves' hyperthyroidism and ophthalmopathy. Broader study findings: Most thyroid clonotypes that were expanded above 0.001 also turned up in blood. Using 13 V-J features, a model discriminated ophthalmopathy from stable hyperthyroidism.

Germline CDR1 LNHDA, CDR2 SQIVND (reference sequence). The V and J ends lost 3 bases and 9 bases respectively, with 14 bases between them. The CDR3 sequence is 13 residues long. This clonotype was recorded many times. What it binds is unknown. Amplified TCR beta CDR3 regions came from RNA transcripts. The HTBI set primed first-round TCR CDR3 RT-PCR. Each CDR3 protein gets one entry after TCRdb re-called the multiplex PCR reads with MiXCR. The sample holds approximately 480,000 distinct CDR3 sequences; less than 25% are singletons and the top ten take about a quarter. Isolation of PBMCs was performed on 8.5 to 10 ml fresh peripheral blood.

V and J are TRBV19 and TRBJ1-1, with no clear D. Material for sequencing was blood. The TCR originated in a man aged 18 to 29 with Graves' hyperthyroidism. DNA for the CDR3: TGTGCCAGTAGTATTCTAGGGCTGCACCAAGCTTTCTTT. It translates to CASSILGLHQAFF.